This T cell receptor (beta chain) was sequenced during a study of T-cell memory formation after mild COVID-19. There are many counts of this clonotype. Its antigen remains unknown. TCRdb re-analysed the 5' RACE reads in MiXCR, keeping a single row per CDR3 protein. The table records nearly 250,000 distinct CDR3 sequences, less than 20% of them present only once. The germline V gene encodes CDR1 MNHEY and CDR2 SVGEGT. This CDR3 spans 16 amino acids. The junction had 11 bases not matched to a gene; V was cut back by 5 bases and J by 5 bases. Study findings and constraints: CD4/CD8 balance held among clones contracting day 15 to 85, and later expanders leaned CD4+. Clonal second-wave expansions that peaked on day 37 had unconfirmed SARS-CoV-2 specificity. Pre-infection memory showed some responding clones, and this suggested that cross-reactive memory joined. CD8+ contracting clones occupied EMRA, while CD4+ ones occupied mainly CM and EM.

The chain couples TRBV6-2 or TRBV6-3 to TRBJ1-2, with TRBD1 matching 10 bases. The sample comprised PBMCs or a T cell subset sorted from them (not recorded which). The sequence was collected from an adult woman who had mild COVID-19 (a few samples of this study predate the infection). Cell type and time point are not known. The CDR3 reads CASSRRTGGHLYGYTF. As DNA, the CDR3 is TGTGCCAGCAGTCGCCGGACAGGGGGACACCTTTATGGCTACACCTTC.